This T cell receptor beta chain was identified in a study of T cells in Graves' hyperthyroidism and ophthalmopathy. Study outcomes and limitations: Ophthalmopathy, as predicted by the model, came a median approximately 6.5 months after the prediction.

The CDR3 extends over 19 amino acids. With V trimmed by 1 base and J by 3 bases, 9 bases remained unmatched. The CDR3 regions of TCR beta were amplified from RNA transcripts. The HTBI primer set served for first-round RT-PCR of the TCR CDR3. One entry per CDR3 protein, called by TCRdb with MiXCR from the multiplex PCR reads. The sample has about 560,000 distinct CDR3 sequences, over 15% seen once. With a duration under 2 months, the hyperthyroidism was newly diagnosed in patients aged 18 to 65. Clinical symptoms, serum thyroxine and TRAb, thyroid ultrasound and orbital computed tomography were used for the diagnoses. About this clonotype: Its specificity is not known.

The source of this sequence is a woman in her late teens or twenties with Graves' hyperthyroidism. The chain links TRBV12-3 or TRBV12-4 to TRBJ2-4; 13 nucleotides align to TRBD2. The sample was blood. The CDR3 DNA sequence: TGTGCCAGCAGTTTAGGGTCACTAGCGGGGGGGCCGGACAAAAACATTCAGTACTTC. Its protein product is CASSLGSLAGGPDKNIQYF.